The clone carrying this TCR beta chain was counted a few times. Healthy Caucasians, and only they, were the donors. CDR1 MNHNY and CDR2 SVGAGI come from the germline V gene (reference sequence). The V end was cut by 7 bases, the J end by 12 bases, with 13 bases between. The CDR3 extends over 11 amino acids. This record comes from a study of identical twins. TCRdb itself ran the 5' RACE reads through MiXCR, one entry per CDR3 protein. The sample includes 500,000 or so distinct CDR3 sequences, under 25% seen only once; the top ten take roughly 0.91%. These sequences were also reported in another study, on T cells expressing NK-cell markers. As that report states: Seven sequenced donors out of eight were HCMV-seropositive, one seronegative. Several of the donors carried dominant NKG2C+ clonotypes that took up roughly 1.0-8% of their CD8+ T cells.

This chain joins TRBV6-6 and TRBJ2-1; TRBD1 or TRBD2 may be the D gene (5 bases each). Sequenced material: CD4+ T cells sorted from blood. The origin of this receptor is a woman between 18 and 29 years old in good health. This CDR3 is CASMHQGVQFF. DNA for the CDR3: TGTGCCAGCATGCATCAGGGAGTGCAGTTCTTC.